The clone carrying this T cell receptor beta chain has just one count. As yet, its antigen is unknown. The data were obtained in a study of OX40 agonist ivuxolimab in advanced cancers. Whole-study results and caveats: Among T cells, CD8+ cells averaged more expanded clones than CD4+ cells. By week 6 at 0.1 to 3.0 mg/kg, blood CD4+ and CD8+ T cells had expanded clonally.

The repertoire was sequenced with immunoSEQ multiplex PCR; TCRdb's copy has only in-frame clones and lacks some. Altogether about 68,000 clones are present, roughly nine tenths being singletons, with the ten largest covering about 0.31%. No patient had autoimmune disease or received systemic immunosuppression. The germline gives CDR1 MNHNS, CDR2 SASEGT. J was trimmed by 6 bases and V by 10 bases; bases with no gene match: 11. The CDR3 totals 14 residues. The clonotype was recovered from an adult with an advanced solid tumor such as melanoma, head and neck, liver or kidney cancer. The chain has TRBV6-1 and TRBJ1-5; 8 positions agree with TRBD1. Sequencing was performed on CD4+ or CD8+ T cells sorted from blood, taken in a trial of the OX40 agonist ivuxolimab. The CDR3 region is CATRGTGGTQPQHF. The DNA of the CDR3 is TGTGCCACCAGGGGAACAGGGGGTACTCAGCCCCAGCATTTT.